Below, 30 T cell receptor beta chains from the same sample are listed, as sequenced in a study of OX40 agonist ivuxolimab in advanced cancers. TCRdb's table, derived via immunoSEQ multiplex PCR, lists solely in-frame clones and lacks some. The repertoire holds around 67,000 clones, with around 81% as singletons. The source material was CD4+ or CD8+ T cells sorted from blood, sampled in a trial of the OX40 agonist ivuxolimab. The receptor set was obtained from an adult with an advanced solid tumor such as melanoma, head and neck, liver or kidney cancer.

The chain is built from TRBV7-2 and TRBJ2-5; tentatively, D is TRBD1 (6 bases). The CDR3 has 13 amino acids. Germline V gene lookup returns CDR1 SGHTA and CDR2 FQGNSA. Trimming cost V 7 bases and J 2 bases, with 11 bases left between them. CDR3 bases: TGTGCCAGCACCTCCGACAGGCAAGAGACCCAGTACTTC. This encodes CASTSDRQETQYF.

This clone showed up just a few times. The V call is TRBV13, the J call TRBJ2-1; 7 bases match TRBD1. This CDR3 has 17 residues. The J segment lost 6 bases and the V segment lost 5 bases, leaving 16 bases of the junction unmatched. Germline lookup yields CDR1 PRHDT and CDR2 FYEKMQ (reference sequence). In DNA, the CDR3 is TGTGCCAGCAGCCCTCGGACAGGTCTTAGGACAGGCAATGAGCAGTTCTTC. Protein sequence: CASSPRTGLRTGNEQFF.

The chain employs TRBV30 and TRBJ2-3; 9 nucleotides align to TRBD1. Germline trimming cut 1 base from V and 6 bases from J; bases unmatched to any gene: 5. CDR1 GTSNPN and CDR2 SVGIG come from the germline V gene (reference sequence). There are 14 residues in the CDR3. The CDR3 is CAWSAGTGTDTQYF. CDR3 nucleotides: TGTGCCTGGAGTGCGGGGACAGGGACGGATACGCAGTATTTT.

This chain links TRBV12-1 with TRBJ2-3; TRBD1 is the table's D call and was not checked against the DNA. TRBV12-1 is a listed pseudogene. This CDR3 has 19 residues. This CDR3 is CASSFVRCRHRGRTDTQYF. Here the CDR3 DNA reads TGTGCCAGCAGCTTTGTCAGATGCCGGCACAGGGGCCGGACAGATACGCAGTATTTT.

This CDR3 is CASSLSVREAYNSPLHF. The CDR3 bases are TGTGCCAGCAGTTTATCGGTACGGGAAGCGTATAATTCACCCCTCCACTTT. The V call is TRBV27, the J call TRBJ1-6; D unclear. Trimming stripped 0 bases from V and 4 bases from J, with 13 bases between. Per the germline V gene, CDR1 is MNHEY and CDR2 is SMNVEV (reference sequence). CDR3 length equals 17 residues.

The CDR3 sequence: CASSPPGLATDTQYF. In nucleotides, the CDR3 is TGTGCCAGCAGCCCCCCCGGACTAGCTACAGATACGCAGTATTTT. J is TRBJ2-3 and V is TRBV7-8; 8 nucleotides agree with TRBD2. CDR1 SGHVS and CDR2 FQNEAQ come from the germline V gene. There are 15 residues in the CDR3. V dropped 5 bases and J dropped 3; count of bases not matched to a gene: 7.

The gene calls are TRBV19 and TRBJ2-6; 9 positions match TRBD2. The CDR3 totals 18 residues. Per the germline V gene, CDR1 is LNHDA and CDR2 is SQIVND (reference sequence). Losses at the gene ends were 7 bases for V and 0 bases for J; bases not matched to a gene: 10. The CDR3 DNA reads as TGTGCCAGTAATGAATCTAGCGGGACCCCCTCTGGGGCCAACGTCCTGACTTTC. Amino acids: CASNESSGTPSGANVLTF.

The rearrangement links TRBV10-1 to TRBJ2-7, with 7 bases that match TRBD1. The CDR3 length is 18 residues. CDR1 and CDR2 (germline): WNHNN, SYGVQD (reference sequence). V lost 6 bases and J lost 2; bases outside the gene matches: 19. The CDR3 DNA sequence: TGCGCCAGCAGAGCAGTGGGGGAAGCTGGGACAGATCCCTACGAGCAGTACTTC. This gives the protein CASRAVGEAGTDPYEQYF.

The gene calls are TRBV27 and TRBJ1-5, with D unresolved. Trimming pared 0 bases from V and 3 bases from J, leaving 15 bases between. CDR1 is MNHEY and CDR2 is SMNVEV in the germline V gene (reference sequence). This CDR3 spans 17 amino acids. CDR3 sequence (DNA): TGTGCCAGCAGTTTATCGTTCCCGATTCTTCCCAATCAGCCCCAGCATTTT. Encoded protein: CASSLSFPILPNQPQHF.

J is TRBJ2-1 and V is TRBV5-1, with D possibly matching TRBD1 (6 bases). The V gene's germline CDR1 is SGHRS and CDR2 YFSETQ. The CDR3 is made up of 15 amino acids. The V gene lost 1 base and the J gene lost 4 bases, with 12 bases spanning the gap. For the CDR3, the DNA is TGCGCCAGCAGCTTGATCCCGGACAGATACAATGAGCAGTTCTTC. Protein sequence: CASSLIPDRYNEQFF.

The chain joins TRBV2 to TRBJ1-2; no definite D call. The germline CDR1 and CDR2 sequences are SNHLY and FYNNEI. Trimming cost V 6 bases and J 0 bases, with 2 bases left between them. This CDR3 is 11 amino acids long. In DNA form, the CDR3 reads TGTGCCAGCAGCACTAACTATGGCTACACCTTC. Amino acid sequence: CASSTNYGYTF.

CDR3 coding DNA: TGTGCCATCAGTTCCGGGACAGGGGAGAACTATGGCTACACCTTC. Amino acid sequence: CAISSGTGENYGYTF. The gene calls are TRBV10-3 and TRBJ1-2, with 10 bases aligning to TRBD1. Trimming cost V 5 bases and J 2 bases; bases outside gene matches: 5. The CDR3 covers 15 residues. CDR1 is ENHRY, CDR2 SYGVKD, per germline.

The chain couples TRBV7-2 to TRBJ1-1; 8 bases line up with TRBD1. Unmatched junction bases numbered 5, after V lost 3 bases and J lost 5 bases. This CDR3 is 14 amino acids long. CDR1 is SGHTA, CDR2 FQGNSA, per germline. CDR3 coding DNA: TGTGCCAGCAGCTTTGGACAGGGAGGGACTGAAGCTTTCTTT. It translates to CASSFGQGGTEAFF.

This clone was seen a few times. The chain joins TRBV2 to TRBJ2-4; no clear D gene. CDR3 length: 14 residues. With 6 bases removed from V and 0 bases from J, the gap between germline ends came to 9 bases. Germline assignment: CDR1 SNHLY and CDR2 FYNNEI. This chain's CDR3 is CASRGSSAKNIQYF. CDR3 nucleotide sequence: TGTGCCAGCAGGGGGTCTTCAGCCAAAAACATTCAGTACTTC.

The table lists this clone with a few counts. The chain is built from TRBV2 and TRBJ2-7; possibly TRBD1 for D (5 bases). CDR3 length: 13 residues. Germline V gene lookup returns CDR1 SNHLY and CDR2 FYNNEI. V shed 6 bases and J shed 1 base, with 10 bases lying between them. The CDR3 DNA reads as TGTGCCAGCAGACTGGACATTTCCTACGAGCAGTACTTC. Its protein is CASRLDISYEQYF.

This clone was detected once. CDR3 bases: TGTGCCCCCCCAACCCAAAGGGGCAGGGCCTCTGGAAACACCATATATTTT. It encodes CAPPTQRGRASGNTIYF. This chain links TRBV12-5 with TRBJ1-3; D might be TRBD1 (5 bases). Germline V gives CDR1 LGHNT, CDR2 FRNRAP. This CDR3 spans 17 amino acids.

V and J are TRBV7-5 and TRBJ2-7. TRBV7-5 is given as a pseudogene. The CDR3 spans 12 residues. In DNA, the CDR3 is TGTGCCAGAAGCTTCAGAGTTTACGAGCAGTACGTC. Protein: CARSFRVYEQYV.

The rearrangement uses TRBV2 and TRBJ2-7; D is unclear. From germline, CDR1 is SNHLY and CDR2 FYNNEI. V shed 7 bases and J shed 3 bases, with 13 bases lying between them. The CDR3 is made up of 13 amino acids. CDR3 nucleotide sequence: TGTGCCAGCAACCTGGGAAGAATCTACGAGCAGTACGTC. Protein sequence: CASNLGRIYEQYV.

The chain recombines TRBV18 with TRBJ2-4; perhaps TRBD1 as D (6 bases). This CDR3 is 14 amino acids long. Germline-derived CDR1 and CDR2 are KGHSH and LQKENI. Trimming pared 3 bases from V and 8 bases from J, leaving 14 bases between. CDR3 region: CASSPGTSGDIQYF. In DNA form, the CDR3 reads TGTGCCAGCTCACCCGGGACAAGCGGAGACATTCAGTACTTC. Filled out from reference TRBV18 and TRBJ2-4, the complete variable domain reads NAGVMQNPRHLVRRRGQEARLRCSPMKGHSHVYWYRQLPEEGLKFMVYLQKENIIDESGMPKERFSAEFPKEGPSILRIQQVVRGDSAAYFCASSPGTSGDIQYFGAGTRLSVL.

The chain couples TRBV5-1 to TRBJ2-3; 16 bases are a match to TRBD2. The CDR3 sequence is 17 residues long. Germline assignment: CDR1 SGHRS and CDR2 YFSETQ. V dropped 4 bases and J dropped 4; count of bases not matched to a gene: 6. CDR3 DNA: TGCGCCAGCAGCCTCGGGACTAGCGGGGGGGCCTCAGATACGCAGTATTTT. Encoded protein: CASSLGTSGGASDTQYF.

This chain links TRBV4-1 with TRBJ2-3, with 9 nucleotides matching TRBD2. CDR1 and CDR2 from the germline V gene are MGHRA and YSYEKL. This CDR3 spans 14 amino acids. The V segment lost 2 bases and the J segment 7 bases; nucleotides outside the gene matches: 4. CDR3 DNA: TGCGCCAGCAGCCAACTAGCGGGGAGCAATACGCAGTATTTT. This encodes CASSQLAGSNTQYF.

The V gene is TRBV10-2, the J gene TRBJ1-1; TRBD1 matches 7 bases. V trimming: 7 bases; J trimming: 1 base; junction bases outside the gene matches: 6. The CDR3 sequence is 14 residues long. The germline gives CDR1 WSHSY, CDR2 SAAADI. The CDR3 loop reads CASNPQGGNTEAFF. For the CDR3, the DNA is TGCGCCAGCAACCCGCAGGGGGGGAACACTGAAGCTTTCTTT.

This rearrangement joins TRBV2 to TRBJ2-1; 9 nucleotides agree with TRBD2. The CDR3 has 16 amino acids. Germline V CDR1 and CDR2: SNHLY, FYNNEI. The V and J ends lost 4 bases and 4 bases, in that order; junction bases with no gene match: 8. This chain's CDR3 is CASSGSSGAIYNEQFF. DNA for the CDR3: TGTGCCAGCAGTGGTTCTAGCGGGGCAATTTACAATGAGCAGTTCTTC. Based on the CDR3 plus reference TRBV2 and TRBJ2-1, the full variable domain is EPEVTQTPSHQVTQMGQEVILRCVPISNHLYFYWYRQILGQKVEFLVSFYNNEISEKSEIFDDQFSVERPDGSNFTLKIRSTKLEDSAMYFCASSGSSGAIYNEQFFGPGTRLTVL.

Here the CDR3 reads CASSSFFDSSGNTIYF. As DNA, the CDR3 is TGCGCCAGCAGTTCTTTCTTCGACAGCTCTGGAAACACCATATATTTT. The rearrangement uses TRBV4-3 and TRBJ1-3, with a weak D call TRBD1 (5 bases). This CDR3 region has 16 residues. V was pared by 6 bases and J by 0 bases, with 15 bases between. CDR1 and CDR2 (germline): LGHNA, YSLEER.

V is TRBV30 and J is TRBJ2-5; D could derive from TRBD1 or TRBD2 (5 bases each). V was cut by 1 base and J by 1 base, with 16 bases left in between. The CDR3 spans 16 residues. CDR1 and CDR2 from the germline V gene are GTSNPN and SVGIG (reference sequence). CDR3: CAWSEGTTKSQETQYF. CDR3 sequence (DNA): TGTGCCTGGAGTGAGGGGACGACTAAAAGCCAAGAGACCCAGTACTTC.

The chain is built from TRBV6-5 and TRBJ1-1, with 9 bases matching TRBD1. Germline values: CDR1 MNHEY, CDR2 SVGAGI. V shed 3 bases, J shed 4 bases, and the junction held 6 bases outside the gene matches. CDR3 size: 15 residues. CDR3 sequence (DNA): TGTGCCAGCAGTTATACCGGGACAGGGATCACTGAAGCTTTCTTT. Its protein product is CASSYTGTGITEAFF.

The rearrangement links TRBV5-4 to TRBJ1-4; possible D gene TRBD1, 6 bases. The germline gives CDR1 SGHNT, CDR2 YYREEE (reference sequence). Trimming left V 6 bases short and J 6 bases short, with 15 bases between. CDR3 length: 14 residues. CDR3 loop: CASTSQGPDEKLFF. The DNA of the CDR3 is TGTGCCAGCACCTCCCAGGGGCCGGATGAAAAACTGTTTTTT.

The rearrangement joins TRBV18 to TRBJ2-2; 9 nucleotides agree with TRBD1. CDR1 and CDR2 from the germline V gene are KGHSH and LQKENI. The CDR3 loop spans 15 amino acids. Losses at the gene ends were 3 bases for V and 4 bases for J; bases not matched to a gene: 3. Here the CDR3 reads CASSPYRGRTGELFF. DNA for the CDR3: TGTGCCAGCTCACCGTACAGGGGGCGCACCGGGGAGCTGTTTTTT.

This clone was seen only a few times. The CDR3 DNA reads TGTGCCAGCAGCTTAAGGGACAGGGATCCCGGGGAGCTGTTTTTT. Its protein is CASSLRDRDPGELFF. The chain uses TRBV7-6 and TRBJ2-2, with TRBD1 identical over 9 bases. V was pared by 2 bases and J by 6 bases, with 4 bases of the junction left unmatched. This CDR3 spans 15 amino acids. Germline loops: CDR1 SGHVS, CDR2 FNYEAQ.

The table lists this clone with a few counts. The CDR3: CASSVLVGTGELFF. The CDR3, as DNA: TGTGCCAGCAGCGTCCTTGTTGGCACCGGGGAGCTGTTTTTT. The chain employs TRBV9 and TRBJ2-2; D gene unclear. CDR1 and CDR2 from the germline V gene are SGDLS and YYNGEE. The CDR3 is 14 amino acids. Trimming took off 2 bases at V and 4 bases at J, with 9 bases between the two ends.